This T cell receptor (beta chain) derives from a study of cytomegalovirus exposure and HLA in healthy donors. Study at large: The platform used for the roughly 130 validation repertoires matched that of the approximately 710 first-cohort repertoires, a later analysis reported.

Germline V CDR1 and CDR2: MNHEY, SVGAGI. The CDR3 runs to 13 residues. Trimming removed 2 bases at V and 7 bases at J, with 6 bases between. The method was immunoSEQ multiplex PCR; TCRdb's version includes in-frame clones alone and lacks a portion of them. The table records around 140,000 clones, roughly 89% of them present only once. The clonotype comes from a woman aged 18-29 years in good health and CMV-seronegative. The chain combines TRBV6-5 with TRBJ1-6, with D tentatively TRBD1 (5 bases). Specimen: PBMCs. The chain's CDR3 is CASSYRGNSPLHF. In DNA form, the CDR3 reads TGTGCCAGCAGTTACCGGGGGAATTCACCCCTCCACTTT.